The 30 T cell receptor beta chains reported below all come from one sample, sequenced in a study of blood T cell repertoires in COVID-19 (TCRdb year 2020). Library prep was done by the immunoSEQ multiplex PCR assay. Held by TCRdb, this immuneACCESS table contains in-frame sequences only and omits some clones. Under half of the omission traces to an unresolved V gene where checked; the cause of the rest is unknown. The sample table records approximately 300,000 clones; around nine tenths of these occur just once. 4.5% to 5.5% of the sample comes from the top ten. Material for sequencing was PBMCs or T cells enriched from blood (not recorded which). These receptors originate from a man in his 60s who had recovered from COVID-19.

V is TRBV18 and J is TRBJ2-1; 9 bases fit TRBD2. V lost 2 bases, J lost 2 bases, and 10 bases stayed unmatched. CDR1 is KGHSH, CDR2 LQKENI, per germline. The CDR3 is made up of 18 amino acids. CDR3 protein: CASSPDRLAEGPYNEQFF. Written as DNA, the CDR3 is TGTGCCAGCTCACCAGACCGACTAGCGGAGGGCCCCTACAATGAGCAGTTCTTC.

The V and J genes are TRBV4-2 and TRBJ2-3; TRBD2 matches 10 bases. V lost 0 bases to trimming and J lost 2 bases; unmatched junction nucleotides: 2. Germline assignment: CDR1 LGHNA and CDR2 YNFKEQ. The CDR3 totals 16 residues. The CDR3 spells CASSQDGLADTDTQYF. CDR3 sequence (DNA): TGTGCCAGCAGCCAAGATGGACTAGCGGACACAGATACGCAGTATTTT.

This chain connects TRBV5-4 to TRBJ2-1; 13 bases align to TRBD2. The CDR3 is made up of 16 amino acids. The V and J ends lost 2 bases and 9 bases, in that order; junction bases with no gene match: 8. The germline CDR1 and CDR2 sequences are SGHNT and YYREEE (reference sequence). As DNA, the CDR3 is TGTGCCAGCAGCTTTACTAGCGGGAGGGCCCGGAGTGAGCAGTTCTTC. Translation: CASSFTSGRARSEQFF.

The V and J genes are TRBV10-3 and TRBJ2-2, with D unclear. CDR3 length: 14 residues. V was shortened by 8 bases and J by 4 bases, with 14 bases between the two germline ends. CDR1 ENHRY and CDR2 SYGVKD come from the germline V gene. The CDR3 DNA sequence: TGTGCCATCGCGCCAGGTCCCACCACCGGGGAGCTGTTTTTT. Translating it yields CAIAPGPTTGELFF.

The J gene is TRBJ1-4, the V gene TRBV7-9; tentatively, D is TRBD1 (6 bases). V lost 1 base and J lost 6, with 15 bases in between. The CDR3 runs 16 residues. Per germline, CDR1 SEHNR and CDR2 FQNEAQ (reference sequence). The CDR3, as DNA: TGTGCCAGCAGCTTAGGCCGACAGGCAGCTTATGAAAAACTGTTTTTT. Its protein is CASSLGRQAAYEKLFF.

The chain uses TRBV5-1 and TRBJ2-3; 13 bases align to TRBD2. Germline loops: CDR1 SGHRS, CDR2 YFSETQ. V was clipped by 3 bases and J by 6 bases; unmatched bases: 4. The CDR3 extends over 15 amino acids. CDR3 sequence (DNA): TGCGCCAGCAGCTGGACTAGCGGGGGACGGGATACGCAGTATTTT. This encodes CASSWTSGGRDTQYF.

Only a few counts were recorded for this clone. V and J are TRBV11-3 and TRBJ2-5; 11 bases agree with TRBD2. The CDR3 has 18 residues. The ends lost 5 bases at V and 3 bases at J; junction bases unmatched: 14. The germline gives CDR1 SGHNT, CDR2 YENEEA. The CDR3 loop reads CASSPGTSGTRREETQYF. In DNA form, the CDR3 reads TGTGCCAGCAGCCCGGGGACTAGCGGCACTCGGAGGGAAGAGACCCAGTACTTC.

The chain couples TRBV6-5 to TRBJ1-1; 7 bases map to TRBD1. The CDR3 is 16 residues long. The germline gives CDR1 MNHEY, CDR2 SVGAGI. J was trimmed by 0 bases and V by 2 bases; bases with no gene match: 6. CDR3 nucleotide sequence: TGTGCCAGCAGTTACCGACAGGGTGGGGTGAACACTGAAGCTTTCTTT. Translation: CASSYRQGGVNTEAFF.

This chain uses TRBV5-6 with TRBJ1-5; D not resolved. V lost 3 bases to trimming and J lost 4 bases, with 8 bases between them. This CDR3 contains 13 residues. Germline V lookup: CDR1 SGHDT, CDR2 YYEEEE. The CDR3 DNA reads TGTGCCAGCAGCTCGGGAGGGAATCAGCCCCAGCATTTT. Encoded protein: CASSSGGNQPQHF. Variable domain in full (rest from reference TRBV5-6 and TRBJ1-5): DAGVTQSPTHLIKTRGQQVTLRCSPKSGHDTVSWYQQALGQGPQFIFQYYEEEERQRGNFPDRFSGHQFPNYSSELNVNALLLGDSALYLCASSSGGNQPQHFGDGTRLSIL.

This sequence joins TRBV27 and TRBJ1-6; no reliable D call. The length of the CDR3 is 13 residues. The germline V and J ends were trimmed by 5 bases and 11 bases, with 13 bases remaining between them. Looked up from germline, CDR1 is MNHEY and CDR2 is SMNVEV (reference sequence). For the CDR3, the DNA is TGTGCCAGCAGTCAAAAACCGGGAACACCCCTCCACTTT. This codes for CASSQKPGTPLHF.

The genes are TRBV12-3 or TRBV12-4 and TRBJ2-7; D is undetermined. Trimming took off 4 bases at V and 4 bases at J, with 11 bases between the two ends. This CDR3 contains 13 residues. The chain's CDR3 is CASSSVNSYEQYF. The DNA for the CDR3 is TGTGCCAGCAGTTCCGTAAATTCTTACGAGCAGTACTTC.

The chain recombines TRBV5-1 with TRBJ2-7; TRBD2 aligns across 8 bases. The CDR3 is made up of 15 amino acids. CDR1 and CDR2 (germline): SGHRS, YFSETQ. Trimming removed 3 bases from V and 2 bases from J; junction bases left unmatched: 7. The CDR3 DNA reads TGCGCCAGCAGCTGGGTAGCGGGATCAACCTACGAGCAGTACTTC. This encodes CASSWVAGSTYEQYF.

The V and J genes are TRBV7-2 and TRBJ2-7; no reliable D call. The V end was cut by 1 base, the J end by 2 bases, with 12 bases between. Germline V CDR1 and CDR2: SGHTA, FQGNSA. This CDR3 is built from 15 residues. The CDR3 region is CASSLGPGSTYEQYF. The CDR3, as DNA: TGTGCCAGCAGCTTAGGACCAGGAAGTACCTACGAGCAGTACTTC.

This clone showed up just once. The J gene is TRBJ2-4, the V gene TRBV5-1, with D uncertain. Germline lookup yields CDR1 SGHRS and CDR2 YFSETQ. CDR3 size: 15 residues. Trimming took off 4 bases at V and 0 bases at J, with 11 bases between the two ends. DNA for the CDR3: TGCGCCAGCAGCCCCGGTGGTATAGCCAAAAACATTCAGTACTTC. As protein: CASSPGGIAKNIQYF.

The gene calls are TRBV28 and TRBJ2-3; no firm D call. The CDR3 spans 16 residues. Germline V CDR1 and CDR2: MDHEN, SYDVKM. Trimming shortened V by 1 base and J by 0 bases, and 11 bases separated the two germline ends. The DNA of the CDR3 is TGTGCCAGCAGTTTATTGGCCGCCCCGAGCACAGATACGCAGTATTTT. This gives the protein CASSLLAAPSTDTQYF.

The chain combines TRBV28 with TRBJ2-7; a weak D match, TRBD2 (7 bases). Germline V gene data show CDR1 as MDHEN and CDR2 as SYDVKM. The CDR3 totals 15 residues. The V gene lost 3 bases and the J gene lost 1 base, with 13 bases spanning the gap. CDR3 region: CASSLGGGLSYEQYF. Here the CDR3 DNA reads TGTGCCAGCAGTTTGGGGGGGGGCCTGTCCTACGAGCAGTACTTC. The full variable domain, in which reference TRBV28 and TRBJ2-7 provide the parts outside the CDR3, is DVKVTQSSRYLVKRTGEKVFLECVQDMDHENMFWYRQDPGLGLRLIYFSYDVKMKEKGDIPEGYSVSREKKERFSLILESASTNQTSMYLCASSLGGGLSYEQYFGPGTRLTVT.

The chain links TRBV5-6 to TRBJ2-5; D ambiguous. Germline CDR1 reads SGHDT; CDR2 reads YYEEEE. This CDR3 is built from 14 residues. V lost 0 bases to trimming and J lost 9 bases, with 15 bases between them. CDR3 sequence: CASSLVAATQAQYF. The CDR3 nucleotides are TGTGCCAGCAGCTTGGTGGCCGCCACCCAGGCCCAGTACTTC.

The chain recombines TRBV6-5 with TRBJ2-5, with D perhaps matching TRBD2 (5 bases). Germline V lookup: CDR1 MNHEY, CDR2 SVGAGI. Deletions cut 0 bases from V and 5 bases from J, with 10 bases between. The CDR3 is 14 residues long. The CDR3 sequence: CASSYSRVMETQYF. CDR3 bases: TGTGCCAGCAGTTACTCGCGGGTAATGGAGACCCAGTACTTC.

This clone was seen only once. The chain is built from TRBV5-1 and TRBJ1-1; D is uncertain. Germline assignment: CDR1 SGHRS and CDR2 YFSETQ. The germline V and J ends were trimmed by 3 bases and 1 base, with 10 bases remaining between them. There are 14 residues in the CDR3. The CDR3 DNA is TGCGCCAGCAGCTCCACAGTCGCGAACACTGAAGCTTTCTTT. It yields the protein CASSSTVANTEAFF.

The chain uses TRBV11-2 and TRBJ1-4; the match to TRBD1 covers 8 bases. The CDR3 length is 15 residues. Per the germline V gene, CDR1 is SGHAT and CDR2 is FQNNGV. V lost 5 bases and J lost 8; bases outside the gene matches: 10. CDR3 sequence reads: CASSPGTGLEEKLFF. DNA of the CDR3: TGTGCCAGCAGCCCGGGGACAGGTCTCGAGGAAAAACTGTTTTTT. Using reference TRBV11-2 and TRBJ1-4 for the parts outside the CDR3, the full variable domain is EAGVAQSPRYKIIEKRQSVAFWCNPISGHATLYWYQQILGQGPKLLIQFQNNGVVDDSQLPKDRFSAERLKGVDSTLKIQPAKLEDSAVYLCASSPGTGLEEKLFFGSGTQLSVL.

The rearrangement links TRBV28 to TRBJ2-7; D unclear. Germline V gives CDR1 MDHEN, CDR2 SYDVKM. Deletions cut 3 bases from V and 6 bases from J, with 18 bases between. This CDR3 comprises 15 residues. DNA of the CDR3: TGTGCCAGCAGTTTTCCCAGACTGTCCCCCTTCGAGCAGTACTTC. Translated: CASSFPRLSPFEQYF.

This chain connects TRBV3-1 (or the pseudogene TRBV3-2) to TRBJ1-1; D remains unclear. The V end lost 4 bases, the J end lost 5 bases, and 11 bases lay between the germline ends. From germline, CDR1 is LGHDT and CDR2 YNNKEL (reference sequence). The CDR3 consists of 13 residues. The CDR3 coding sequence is TGTGCCAGCAGCCTGAGTTATGAGACTGAAGCTTTCTTT. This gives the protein CASSLSYETEAFF.

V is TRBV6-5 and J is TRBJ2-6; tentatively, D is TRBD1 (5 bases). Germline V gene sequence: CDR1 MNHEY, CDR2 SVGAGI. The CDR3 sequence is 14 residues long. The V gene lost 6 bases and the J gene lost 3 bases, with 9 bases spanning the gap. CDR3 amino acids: CASRLRVGANVLTF. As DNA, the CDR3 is TGTGCCAGCAGACTCAGGGTTGGGGCCAACGTCCTGACTTTC.

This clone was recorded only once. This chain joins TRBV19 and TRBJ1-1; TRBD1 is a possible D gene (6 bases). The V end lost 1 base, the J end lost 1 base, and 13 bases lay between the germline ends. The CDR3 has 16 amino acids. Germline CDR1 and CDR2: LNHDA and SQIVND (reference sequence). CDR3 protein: CASSIGSGTQNTEAFF. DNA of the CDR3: TGTGCCAGTAGTATAGGGTCTGGGACACAGAACACTGAAGCTTTCTTT.

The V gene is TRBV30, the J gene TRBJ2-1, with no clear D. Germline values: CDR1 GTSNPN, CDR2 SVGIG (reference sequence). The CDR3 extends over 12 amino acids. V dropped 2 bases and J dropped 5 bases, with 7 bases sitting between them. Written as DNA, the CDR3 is TGTGCCTGGAGTTACAGCCACAATGAGCAGTTCTTC. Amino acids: CAWSYSHNEQFF.

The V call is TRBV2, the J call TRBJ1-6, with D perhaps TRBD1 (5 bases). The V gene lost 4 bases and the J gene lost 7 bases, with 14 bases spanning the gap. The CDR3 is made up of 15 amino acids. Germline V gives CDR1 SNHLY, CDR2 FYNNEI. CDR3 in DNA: TGTGCCAGCAGTGCAGAAGGGACTCAAAATTCACCCCTCCACTTT. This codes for CASSAEGTQNSPLHF.

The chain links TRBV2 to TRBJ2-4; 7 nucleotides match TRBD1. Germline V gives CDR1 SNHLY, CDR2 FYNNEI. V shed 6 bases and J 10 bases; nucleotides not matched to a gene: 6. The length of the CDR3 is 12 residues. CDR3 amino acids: CASSGDRAIQYF. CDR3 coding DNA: TGTGCCAGCAGCGGGGACAGAGCAATTCAGTACTTC. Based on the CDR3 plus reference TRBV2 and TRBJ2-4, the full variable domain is EPEVTQTPSHQVTQMGQEVILRCVPISNHLYFYWYRQILGQKVEFLVSFYNNEISEKSEIFDDQFSVERPDGSNFTLKIRSTKLEDSAMYFCASSGDRAIQYFGAGTRLSVL.

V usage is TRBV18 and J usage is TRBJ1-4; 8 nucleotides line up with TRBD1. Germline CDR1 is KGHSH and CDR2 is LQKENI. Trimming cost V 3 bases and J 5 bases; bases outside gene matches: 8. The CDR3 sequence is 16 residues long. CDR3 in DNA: TGTGCCAGCTCACCGCAGACAGGGGAGAGAAATGAAAAACTGTTTTTT. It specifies CASSPQTGERNEKLFF.

CDR3: CASLFGLTGNTEAFF. The CDR3, as DNA: TGTGCCAGTCTGTTTGGGTTAACAGGGAACACTGAAGCTTTCTTT. The V gene is TRBV2, the J gene TRBJ1-1; D perhaps matches TRBD1 (5 bases). Trimming cost V 9 bases and J 1 base, with 18 bases left between them. Germline values: CDR1 SNHLY, CDR2 FYNNEI. The CDR3 extends over 15 amino acids.

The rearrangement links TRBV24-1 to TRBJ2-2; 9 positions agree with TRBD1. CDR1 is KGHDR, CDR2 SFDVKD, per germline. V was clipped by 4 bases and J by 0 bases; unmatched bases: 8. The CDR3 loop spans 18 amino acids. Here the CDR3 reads CATSDPGQGSANTGELFF. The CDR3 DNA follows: TGTGCCACCAGTGACCCGGGACAGGGATCAGCGAACACCGGGGAGCTGTTTTTT.